This paragraph covers one TCR beta chain sequence. Its specific antigen is unknown. Base-call qualities are not available, and no considerably larger clone is one nucleotide away. The sample comes from a study of OX40 agonist ivuxolimab in advanced cancers. Background on the whole study: Ivuxolimab was an agonistic, fully human IgG2 monoclonal antibody directed against OX40 (CD134), a costimulatory receptor. Intravenous ivuxolimab was administered to patients every 2 weeks at six dose levels: 0.01, 0.1, 0.3, 1.5, 3 and 10 mg/kg. Among the approximately 54 dose-escalation patients, 19 had hepatocellular carcinoma, 15 or so melanoma, 9 renal cell carcinoma and 9 head and neck cancer. A male proportion of around 83% and a mean age of about 60 years, ranging from 23 to 79, were recorded for the dose-escalation cohort. Prior anti-PD-1, anti-PD-L1 or anti-CTLA-4 therapy was permitted, and checkpoint inhibitors had been received by roughly 40% of dose-escalation patients. Partial responses were achieved by three dose-escalation patients, of whom one had hepatocellular carcinoma and two had cutaneous melanoma. Peripheral TCRbeta sequencing aimed to test whether ivuxolimab altered TCR sequence diversity and caused clonal T-cell expansion. The paper reports the monotherapy dose-escalation portion (N = 52 patients) of the phase I ivuxolimab trial.

According to the germline V gene, CDR1 reads SGHTA and CDR2 reads FQGNSA. Including cysteine and phenylalanine, the CDR3 has 13 amino acids. Of the read, only the CDR3 DNA is kept; its 39 bases are in frame from base 1. Trimming at the junction amounts to 5 bases on V and 2 bases on J, and the germline ends lie 9 bases apart. The trial excluded patients who had a history of autoimmune disease or who were on systemic immunosuppression. Peripheral blood for TCR sequencing was collected from all dose cohorts at baseline, on cycle 4 day 1, and on cycle 7 day 1. Samples came from an open-label, multicenter, first-in-human phase I dose-escalation trial of ivuxolimab. The trial enrolled adults with locally advanced or metastatic head and neck squamous cell, hepatocellular, melanoma or renal cell carcinoma. Before TCR sequencing, CD4+ and CD8+ T cells were separately sorted from peripheral blood. To sequence the TCRbeta CDR3 region, genomic DNA was isolated from the sorted cells. TCRbeta CDR3 regions were sequenced using the immunoSEQ Assay. What TCRdb holds here is the immuneACCESS table cut down to in-frame rearrangements. Part of the clones is not present; checked against another copy, under half of the missing clones reflect an unresolved V gene, and the others are unexplained. This sample is represented by fewer than 120,000 clones; around 90% of them were singletons. The ten top clones hold 0.25% to 0.3% of the sample.

What the work shows at the level of the full study, not this receptor alone: Low levels of normalized T-cell clonal expansion were also seen in some patients who did not respond. Partial responders in the 0.1-3.0 mg/kg groups had among the lowest normalized peripheral clonal expansion, especially among CD8+ T cells. At doses of 0.1 to 3.0 mg/kg, clonal expansion of both CD4+ and CD8+ T cells in blood was seen between baseline and week 6. Antigen specificity was not determined for the clonally expanded peripheral T cells. After ivuxolimab, CD8+ T cells had more expanded clones than CD4+ T cells on average.

The sequencing used CD4+ or CD8+ T cells sorted from blood, collected in a trial of the OX40 agonist ivuxolimab. The TCR sequence derives from an adult with an advanced solid tumor such as melanoma, head and neck, liver or kidney cancer. The receptor chain draws on TRBV7-2 and TRBJ1-1, with the D gene call left open. The DNA sequence is as follows: TGTGCCAGCAGCCAAGAACTAAACACTGAAGCTTTCTTT. It codes for CASSQELNTEAFF.